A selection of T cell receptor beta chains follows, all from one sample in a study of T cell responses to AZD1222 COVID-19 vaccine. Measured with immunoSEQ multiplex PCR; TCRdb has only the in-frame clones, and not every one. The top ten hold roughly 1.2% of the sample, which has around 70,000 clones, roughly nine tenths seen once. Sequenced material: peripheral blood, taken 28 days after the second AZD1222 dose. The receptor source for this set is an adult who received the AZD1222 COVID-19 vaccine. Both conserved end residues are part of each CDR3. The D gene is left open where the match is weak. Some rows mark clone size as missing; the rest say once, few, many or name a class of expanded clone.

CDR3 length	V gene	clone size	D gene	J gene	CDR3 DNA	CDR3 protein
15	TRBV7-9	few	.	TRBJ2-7	TGTGCCAGCAGCTTAGATGTTTTAGCATCCCACGAGCAGTACTTC	CASSLDVLASHEQYF
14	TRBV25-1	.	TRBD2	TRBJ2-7	TGTGCCAGCAGTCGAGCGGGAGACTCCTACGAGCAGTACTTC	CASSRAGDSYEQYF
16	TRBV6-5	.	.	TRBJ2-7	TGTGCCAGCAGTTCGGCCGGGACCGAAAAAAATGGCGAGCAGTACTTC	CASSSAGTEKNGEQYF
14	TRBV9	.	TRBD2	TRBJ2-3	TGTGCCAGCAGCGGTAGCGGGACAACAGATACGCAGTATTTT	CASSGSGTTDTQYF
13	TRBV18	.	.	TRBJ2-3	TGTGCCAGCTCACCTCCTAACACAGATACGCAGTATTTT	CASSPPNTDTQYF
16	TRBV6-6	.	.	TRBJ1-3	TGTGCCAGCAGTTACCAACGCAGGAAATCTGGAAACACCATATATTTT	CASSYQRRKSGNTIYF
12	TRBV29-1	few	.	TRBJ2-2	TGCAGCGCCAGCAGGGACACCGGGGAGCTGTTTTTT	CSASRDTGELFF
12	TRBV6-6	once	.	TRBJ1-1	TGTGCCAGCAGTTCTTGGAACACTGAAGCTTTCTTT	CASSSWNTEAFF
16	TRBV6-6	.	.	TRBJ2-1	TGTGCCAGCAGTTACTCTAGGAGGGTAACCAACAATGAGCAGTTCTTC	CASSYSRRVTNNEQFF
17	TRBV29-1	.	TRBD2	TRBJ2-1	TGCAGCGTTGTACTAGCGGGAGGGCCCTTCTTATACAATGAGCAGTTCTTC	CSVVLAGGPFLYNEQFF
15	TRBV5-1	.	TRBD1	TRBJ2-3	TGCGCCAGCAGTTCGCCGGGACAGGGGGTTGATACGCAGTATTTT	CASSSPGQGVDTQYF
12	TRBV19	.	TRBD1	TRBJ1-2	TGTGCCAGTAGTCTCCGACAGGGCGGCTACACCTTC	CASSLRQGGYTF
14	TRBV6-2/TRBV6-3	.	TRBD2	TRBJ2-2	TGTGCCAGCAGTAGCGGGAGGGACACCGGGGAGCTGTTTTTT	CASSSGRDTGELFF
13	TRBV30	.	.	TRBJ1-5	TGTGCCTGGAATAAAGGGAGGGATCAGCCCCAGCATTTT	CAWNKGRDQPQHF
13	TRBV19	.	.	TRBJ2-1	TGTGCCAGTAGTATATTGACAGGCAGTGAGCAGTTCTTC	CASSILTGSEQFF
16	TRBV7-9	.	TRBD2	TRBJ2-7	TGTGCCAGCAGCCAATCGGGACTAGCGGGAGCATTAGAGCAGTACTTC	CASSQSGLAGALEQYF
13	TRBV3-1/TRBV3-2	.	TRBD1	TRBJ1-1	TGTGCCAGCAGCCAGGACAGGGGCACTGAAGCTTTCTTT	CASSQDRGTEAFF
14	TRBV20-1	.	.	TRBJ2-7	TGCAGTGCTAGTCTCCCCGGGACACACTACGAGCAGTACTTC	CSASLPGTHYEQYF
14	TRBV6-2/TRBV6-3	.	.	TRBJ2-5	TGTGCCAGCAGTTACGGGCAATTAGGGGAGACCCAGTACTTC	CASSYGQLGETQYF
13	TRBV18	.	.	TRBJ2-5	TGTGCCAGCTCTCCCGGGGGCTCAGAGACCCAGTACTTC	CASSPGGSETQYF
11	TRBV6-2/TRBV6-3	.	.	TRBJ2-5	TGTGCCAGCAGTGATTGGGAGACCCAGTACTTC	CASSDWETQYF
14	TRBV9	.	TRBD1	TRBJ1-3	TGTGCCAGCAGCAACAGGGGCTCTGGAAACACCATATATTTT	CASSNRGSGNTIYF
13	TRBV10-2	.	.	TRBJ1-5	TGCGCCAGCAGTGAGGCGGTAAGTCAGCCCCAGCATTTT	CASSEAVSQPQHF
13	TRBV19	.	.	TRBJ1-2	TGTGCCAGTAGTGCTAGGACTAACTATGGCTACACCTTC	CASSARTNYGYTF
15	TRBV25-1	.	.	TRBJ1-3	TGTGCCAGCAGTGAAATTGGGTACTCTGGAAACACCATATATTTT	CASSEIGYSGNTIYF
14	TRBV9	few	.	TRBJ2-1	TGTGCCAGCAGCGTAGGGCCCACCGGGAATGAGCAGTTCTTC	CASSVGPTGNEQFF
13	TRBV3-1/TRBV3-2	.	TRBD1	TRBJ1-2	TGTGCCAGCAGCCAGCGGGACAGGGGAGGCTACACCTTC	CASSQRDRGGYTF
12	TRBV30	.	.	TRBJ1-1	TGTGCCTGGAGTGTGACACCGGGTGACGCTTTCTTT	CAWSVTPGDAFF
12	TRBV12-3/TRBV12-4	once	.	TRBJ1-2	TGTGTCGGGCGGGTCCCGGTCTATGGCTACACCTTC	CVGRVPVYGYTF
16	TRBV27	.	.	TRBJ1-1	TGTGCCAGCAGTACCTATTCAGGGATGCTGAACACTGAAGCTTTCTTT	CASSTYSGMLNTEAFF
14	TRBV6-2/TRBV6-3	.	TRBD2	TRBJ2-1	TGTGCCAGCAGTAAACTAGCGGGAGTTAGTGAGCAGTTCTTC	CASSKLAGVSEQFF
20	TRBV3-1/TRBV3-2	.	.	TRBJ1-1	TGTGCCAGCAGCCGTGAGGACTGTTCAAGGGGACTCGGACCGAACACTGAAGCTTTCTTT	CASSREDCSRGLGPNTEAFF
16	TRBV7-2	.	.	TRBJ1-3	TGTGCCAGCAGCTTAGCTCCCTATAGCTCTGGAAACACCATATATTTT	CASSLAPYSSGNTIYF
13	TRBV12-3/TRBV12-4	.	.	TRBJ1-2	TGTGCCAGCAGCCCACCGGGGAACTATGGCTACACCTTC	CASSPPGNYGYTF
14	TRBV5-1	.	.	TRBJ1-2	TGCGCCAGCAGCTTGGATATGGGGGTAGAGGGCTACACCTTC	CASSLDMGVEGYTF
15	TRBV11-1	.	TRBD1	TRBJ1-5	TGTGCCAGCAGCTCCGGGACAGGGCGAAATCAGCCCCAGCATTTT	CASSSGTGRNQPQHF
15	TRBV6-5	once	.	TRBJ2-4	TGTGCCAGCAGTCGCTCAGGGGGGGCCAAAAACATTCAGTACTTC	CASSRSGGAKNIQYF
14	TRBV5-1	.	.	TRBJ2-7	TGCGCCAGCAGCCCGTCTCGACCGGGTGAAGAGCAGTACTTC	CASSPSRPGEEQYF
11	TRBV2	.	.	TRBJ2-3	TGTGCCAGCACGTACGTGGATACGCAGTATTTT	CASTYVDTQYF
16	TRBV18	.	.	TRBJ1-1	TGTGCCAGCTCACCACGACATGGGGGTGGGAACACTGAAGCTTTCTTT	CASSPRHGGGNTEAFF
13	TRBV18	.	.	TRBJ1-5	TGTGCCAGCTCAACGCTTAGCAATCAGCCCCAGCATTTT	CASSTLSNQPQHF
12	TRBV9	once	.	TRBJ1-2	TGTGCCAGCAGCCTATCAAGGGGTGAGGGCACCTTC	CASSLSRGEGTF
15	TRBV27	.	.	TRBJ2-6	TGTGCCAGCAGCAATGAGGGGTCTGGGGCCAACGTCCTGACTTTC	CASSNEGSGANVLTF
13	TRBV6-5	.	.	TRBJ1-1	TGTGCCAGCAGTAAGGAGTACCACACTGAAGCTTTCTTT	CASSKEYHTEAFF